Many counts were recorded for the clone carrying this T cell receptor (beta chain). The data stem from a study of blood T cells in healthy people across ages. The CDR3 is 14 amino acids. The V gene's germline CDR1 is SGHTA and CDR2 FQGNSA. V was cut by 5 bases and J by 0 bases, with 11 bases left in between. A sample-barcoded 5' primer and a J-beta primer mix were used in a second PCR of roughly 6 to 11 cycles. In TCRdb, the 5' RACE reads were re-called with MiXCR into one record per CDR3 protein. The sample shows about 1 million distinct CDR3 sequences, 45% of them seen only once. This clonotype was sampled from a woman between 55 and 75 years old in good health. The chain employs TRBV7-2 and TRBJ2-7; D possibly uses TRBD1 or TRBD2 (5 bases each). The specimen sequenced was blood. The CDR3 bases are TGTGCCAGCAGCCAAGCAGGGACCTCCTACGAGCAGTACTTC. It is translated as CASSQAGTSYEQYF.